Here is one TCR beta chain with its context. What it binds is unknown. The read comes to an end 3 residues before the CDR3 does, leaving the germline J gene to fill in the end. Assay: immunoSEQ multiplex PCR; the TCRdb copy retains only in-frame clones and omits some. Listed are about 31,000 clones; 1.8% falls within the top ten. The CDR3 sequence is 14 residues long. Germline V gene lookup returns CDR1 SQVTM and CDR2 ANQGSEA. Trimming took 5 bases from V and 4 from J; bases not matched to a gene: 8. These data are taken from a study of Tregs in tolerant kidney transplant recipients. Whole-study results and caveats: Findings come from small patient numbers and require larger validation.

Recipients received nonmyeloablative bone marrow transplants from related graft donors, with transient mixed chimerism. Sequenced here: CD4+ T cells from blood (PBMCs), sampled 24 months after the transplant. The rearrangement joins TRBV29-1 to TRBJ1-1; 9 nucleotides agree with TRBD1. The source is a human patient who received a combined kidney and bone marrow transplant. Some T cells may possibly be graft donor cells. CDR3 DNA, as far as it was read: TGCAGCGTTAAGAGGGGACAGGGTCTCACTGAA. This encodes CSVKRGQGLTE. The whole CDR3 protein reads CSVKRGQGLTEAFF. The complete variable domain, with remaining parts taken from reference TRBV29-1 and TRBJ1-1, reads SAVISQKPSRDICQRGTSLTIQCQVDSQVTMMFWYRQQPGQSLTLIATANQGSEATYESGFVIDKFPISRPNLTFSTLTVSNMSPEDSSIYLCSVKRGQGLTEAFFGQGTRLTVV.